This T cell receptor beta chain was sequenced for a study of cytomegalovirus exposure and HLA in healthy donors. As for the study in general: Some 85 million unique TCRs from HLA-typed donors were held in an early data release. Regarding the study as a whole: A likely sequencing artifact accounted for one observed cluster of highly shared sequence variants.

Concerning this clone: Its antigen is not known.

In the PCR, 60 Vbeta and 13 Jbeta primers were used. The protocol was immunoSEQ multiplex PCR, while the TCRdb copy is restricted to in-frame clones and leaves out a portion. Of more than 150,000 clones in the sample, approximately 81% were seen once. The germline V gene encodes CDR1 GTSNPN and CDR2 SVGIG (reference sequence). V was pared by 2 bases and J by 8 bases, with 9 bases between. This CDR3 region has 11 residues. This TCR was sampled from a woman aged 18 to 35 in good health and CMV-seropositive. The V call is TRBV30, the J call TRBJ1-2, with D possibly matching TRBD1 (5 bases). Specimen: PBMCs. CDR3 sequence: CAWSFGGGYTF. CDR3 coding DNA: TGTGCCTGGAGTTTTGGGGGGGGCTACACCTTC. The variable domain in full, with the rest retrieved from reference TRBV30 and TRBJ1-2, is SQTIHQWPATLVQPVGSPLSLECTVEGTSNPNLYWYRQAAGRGLQLLFYSVGIGQISSEVPQNLSASRPQDRQFILSSKKLLLSDSGFYLCAWSFGGGYTFGSGTRLTVV.